A selection of T cell receptor beta chains follows, all from one sample in a study of OX40 agonist ivuxolimab in advanced cancers. Produced via immunoSEQ multiplex PCR; TCRdb's table is partial and in-frame only. The sample yields roughly 66,000 clones, 75% to 85% seen once. The specimen comprised CD4+ or CD8+ T cells sorted from blood, sampled in a trial of the OX40 agonist ivuxolimab. The receptors come from an adult with an advanced solid tumor such as melanoma, head and neck, liver or kidney cancer. Each CDR3 is given with its conserved first and last residue. Fields, in order: V gene, J gene, D gene, clone size, CDR3 length, CDR3 DNA, CDR3 protein. A D gene is named only where the DNA matches it firmly. Size is stated for part of the rows, as once, few or many counts, or as a class when the clone is expanded.

>TRBV6-1|TRBJ1-5|TRBD1|NA|16
TGTGCCAGCAGTGACCTCTCAGGGGGCGGCAATCAGCCCCAGCATTTT
CASSDLSGGGNQPQHF
>TRBV5-6|TRBJ1-1|TRBD1|NA|14
TGTGCCAGCAGCCAGACAGGGGGGAAAACTGAAGCTTTCTTT
CASSQTGGKTEAFF
>TRBV18|TRBJ2-6|NA|NA|15
TGTGCCAGCTCACCACCAGCCTCTGGGGCCAACGTCCTGACTTTC
CASSPPASGANVLTF
>TRBV29-1|TRBJ2-1|NA|NA|13
TGCAGCGTTGGTTCTGCTAGCGAGGGTGAGCAGTTCTTC
CSVGSASEGEQFF
>TRBV15|TRBJ1-3|NA|NA|16
TGTGCCACCAGCAGAGATCGGGATAGGGATGGAAACACCATATATTTT
CATSRDRDRDGNTIYF
>TRBV28|TRBJ2-5|TRBD2|NA|15
TGTGCCAGCAGCTCTGGGACTAGCGGTCAAGAGACCCAGTACTTC
CASSSGTSGQETQYF
>TRBV5-5|TRBJ1-1|NA|NA|14
TGTGCCAGCAGCTTTCGGGGACAGAACACTGAAGCTTTCTTT
CASSFRGQNTEAFF
>TRBV28|TRBJ1-5|NA|NA|14
TGTGCCAGCGGAGTCAGGACAGTCAATCAGCCCCAGCATTTT
CASGVRTVNQPQHF
>TRBV7-2|TRBJ2-5|NA|few|14
TGTGCCAGCAGCCCTAGGGGGGTAAGGGAGACCCAGTACTTC
CASSPRGVRETQYF
>TRBV5-1|TRBJ2-2|TRBD2|NA|16
TGCGCCAGCAGCCCTAGGACTAGCGGGGTCACCGGGGAGCTGTTTTTT
CASSPRTSGVTGELFF
>TRBV28|TRBJ2-2|NA|NA|14
TGTGCCAGCAGTTCAGGGAAAACTACCGGGGAGCTGTTTTTT
CASSSGKTTGELFF
>TRBV28|TRBJ2-2|NA|NA|15
TGTGCCAGCAGTTTATATGGGGGGCGCACCGGGGAGCTGTTTTTT
CASSLYGGRTGELFF
>TRBV6-5|TRBJ1-6|TRBD1|NA|15
TGTGCCAGCAGTTACCGAGACAGGGGAAATTCACCCCTCCACTTT
CASSYRDRGNSPLHF
>TRBV6-5|TRBJ1-4|NA|once|15
TGTGCCAGCAGTAACCAGGGACGCGAGAATGAAAAACTGTTTTTT
CASSNQGRENEKLFF
>TRBV27|TRBJ2-3|NA|few|14
TGTGCCAGCAAACCTCGACTCCTGACAGATACGCAGTATTTT
CASKPRLLTDTQYF
>TRBV14|TRBJ2-2|TRBD1|NA|18
TGTGCCAGCAGCCAAGATATTAGGGACAGCACGAACACCGGGGAGCTGTTTTTT
CASSQDIRDSTNTGELFF
>TRBV21-1|TRBJ2-1|NA|NA|17
TGTGCCAGCAGCCCGTGTCGTAAAGGGGGTTTCGTAAATGAGCAGTTCTTC
CASSPCRKGGFVNEQFF
>TRBV5-1|TRBJ2-1|TRBD2|NA|15
TGCGCCAGCAGCTTGGCGGCGGGAGTTCCAAATGAGCAGTTCTTC
CASSLAAGVPNEQFF
>TRBV28|TRBJ1-2|NA|NA|14
TGTGCCAGCAGAAACCAGGGCCCGAGTTATGGCTACACCTTC
CASRNQGPSYGYTF
>TRBV6-6|TRBJ1-1|NA|NA|13
TGTGCCAGCAGTTCACAGAGAGGGGCTGAAGCTTTCTTT
CASSSQRGAEAFF
>TRBV7-2|TRBJ2-7|TRBD2|NA|16
TGTGCCAGCAGCTTAGATATTAGCGGGAGGGCCGCTGAGCAGTACTTC
CASSLDISGRAAEQYF
>TRBV11-2|TRBJ1-2|TRBD1|NA|17
TGTGCCAGCAGCTCCCTAAGGAGACAGGGAGCTAACTATGGCTACACCTTC
CASSSLRRQGANYGYTF
>TRBV5-1|TRBJ1-5|NA|NA|16
TGCGCCAGCAGCCCGGGGGAGGGGAATAAGGGTCAGCCCCAGCATTTT
CASSPGEGNKGQPQHF
>TRBV23-1|TRBJ1-4|TRBD1|NA|19
TGCGCCAGCAGTGAATTCCGGGACAGTAAGAAAGCAACTAATGAAAAACTGTTTTTT
CASSEFRDSKKATNEKLFF
>TRBV29-1|TRBJ2-3|TRBD1|NA|13
TGCAGCGTTGGAGGGGGCGCTATAAATACGCAGTATTTT
CSVGGGAINTQYF
>TRBV6-4|TRBJ1-6|TRBD1|NA|16
TGTGCCAGCAGTGACTCCCGGGACAGGAGGGGTTCACCCCTCCACTTT
CASSDSRDRRGSPLHF
>TRBV10-3|TRBJ1-5|NA|NA|13
TGTGCCATCACCGGACGGGAAGGTCAGCCCCAGCATTTT
CAITGREGQPQHF
>TRBV5-6|TRBJ1-2|NA|NA|12
TGTGCCAGCAGCTTCCCCCGCAGAGGCTACACCTTC
CASSFPRRGYTF
>TRBV7-9|TRBJ1-5|NA|NA|18
TGTGCCAGCAGCGCAGATATTGTGACAGGAAATAGCAATCAGCCCCAGCATTTT
CASSADIVTGNSNQPQHF
>TRBV6-6|TRBJ1-5|TRBD1|NA|15
TGTGCCAGCAGTTACCGAGGACAGGGAGGCCAGCCCCAGCATTTT
CASSYRGQGGQPQHF
>TRBV29-1|TRBJ2-3|NA|NA|13
TGCAGCGTCGAAGGAACACCCTCAGATACGCAGTATTTT
CSVEGTPSDTQYF
>TRBV28|TRBJ2-5|TRBD2|NA|14
TGTGCCAGCGAGTATGAGGGGAGGGAAGAGACCCAGTACTTC
CASEYEGREETQYF
>TRBV18|TRBJ2-1|NA|NA|14
TGTGCCAGCTCACCGGGGACACTTTACAATGAGCAGTTCTTC
CASSPGTLYNEQFF
>TRBV4-2|TRBJ1-2|NA|NA|16
TGTGCCAGCAGCCAAGTTTTTAAGCTTTTAACCTATGGCTACACCTTC
CASSQVFKLLTYGYTF
>TRBV2|TRBJ1-2|NA|NA|14
TGTGCCAGCATCCTCTTTAGGGATACCTATGGCTACACCTTC
CASILFRDTYGYTF
>TRBV10-2|TRBJ1-1|NA|NA|13
TGCGCCAGCAGTGACAAGGCTTCCGGAAGAGCTTTCTTT
CASSDKASGRAFF
>TRBV7-2|TRBJ2-1|TRBD2|NA|14
TGTGCCAGCAGCTTAGTGCTAGCGGGAAATGAGCAGTTCTTC
CASSLVLAGNEQFF
>TRBV28|TRBJ2-1|TRBD1|NA|14
TGTGCCAGCTGTTCAGGGGGCGCTAAAAATGAGCAGTTCTTC
CASCSGGAKNEQFF
>TRBV5-1|TRBJ1-5|NA|few|14
TGCGCCAGCAGCTTGGAAGATAGCAATCAGCCCCAGCATTTT
CASSLEDSNQPQHF
>TRBV6-5|TRBJ1-2|TRBD1|once|15
TGTGCCAGCAGTAGCTCGGGACAGGGGCTATATGGCTACACCTTC
CASSSSGQGLYGYTF
>TRBV5-4|TRBJ1-3|TRBD1|NA|16
TGTGCCAGCAGCCATAGACAGGGAACGCTCGGAAACACCATATATTTT
CASSHRQGTLGNTIYF
>TRBV4-1|TRBJ2-2|NA|NA|18
TGCGCCAGCAGCCAAGATACGTTGACAGGTAGTGGCACCGGGGAGCTGTTTTTT
CASSQDTLTGSGTGELFF
>TRBV11-2|TRBJ1-2|NA|NA|15
TGTGCCAGCAGCTTAGTCGCAGGTTGGAACTATGGCTACACCTTC
CASSLVAGWNYGYTF
>TRBV9|TRBJ2-3|NA|NA|16
TGTGCCAGCAGCGGACAGACCCGTCTCAAGACAGATACGCAGTATTTT
CASSGQTRLKTDTQYF
>TRBV5-1|TRBJ2-2|NA|NA|16
TGCGCCAGCAGGCCGAGCGGGCAGTCGAACACCGGGGAGCTGTTTTTT
CASRPSGQSNTGELFF
>TRBV28|TRBJ1-2|NA|NA|15
TGTGCCAGCAGTTTTCGGGCAGGGAGGCGGTATGGCTACACCTTC
CASSFRAGRRYGYTF
>TRBV11-2|TRBJ1-4|NA|NA|12
TGCGCCAGCAGCCTTTCGTTTGAAAAACTGTTTTTT
CASSLSFEKLFF
>TRBV6-5|TRBJ2-7|TRBD2|NA|15
TGTGCCAGCAGTTACTCGAGAGCGGGAGTCTACGAGCAGTACTTC
CASSYSRAGVYEQYF
>TRBV28|TRBJ2-3|TRBD2|NA|17
TGTGCCAGCAGCTCCCCTGCTAGCGGGAGTATGACAGATACGCAGTATTTT
CASSSPASGSMTDTQYF
>TRBV11-1|TRBJ2-1|NA|NA|15
TGTGCCAGCAGCTTGAGGGTAGCGGCCTGGGATGAGCAGTTCTTC
CASSLRVAAWDEQFF
>TRBV5-6|TRBJ2-1|TRBD2|once|16
TGTGCCAGCAGCGGGAGCGGGAGGGCCAAGTACAATGAGCAGTTCTTC
CASSGSGRAKYNEQFF